Presented here are 9 T cell receptor beta chains from one specimen sequenced in a study of blood T cell repertoires in COVID-19. The protocol was immunoSEQ multiplex PCR, while the TCRdb copy is restricted to in-frame clones and leaves out a portion. This sample yields almost 200,000 clones, of which 70% to 90% are seen a single time; around 0.93% belongs to the top ten. The sequenced sample consisted of peripheral blood. The receptors were sampled from a man in his sixties with COVID-19, enrolled during active disease.

This clone has only one observation. This CDR3 reads CASRYSRGGSEAFF. The CDR3 nucleotides are TGTGCCAGCAGGTACTCCCGAGGGGGATCTGAAGCTTTCTTT. The chain links TRBV28 to TRBJ1-1; tentatively, D is TRBD1 (6 bases). The CDR3 sequence is 14 residues long. The V gene lost 6 bases and the J gene lost 6 bases, with 17 bases spanning the gap. Germline assignment: CDR1 MDHEN and CDR2 SYDVKM.

V usage is TRBV10-3 and J usage is TRBJ2-7; the match to TRBD1 covers 7 bases. V dropped 2 bases and J dropped 0; count of bases not matched to a gene: 7. The CDR3 has 16 amino acids. Per the germline V gene, CDR1 is ENHRY and CDR2 is SYGVKD. Here the CDR3 DNA reads TGTGCCATCAGTGAGGGACAGGCGCCAATCTCCTACGAGCAGTACTTC. Encoded protein: CAISEGQAPISYEQYF.

The gene calls are TRBV5-6 and TRBJ1-2; 8 bases fit TRBD1. Germline CDR1 SGHDT, CDR2 YYEEEE. The length of the CDR3 is 16 residues. V was clipped by 4 bases and J by 2 bases; unmatched bases: 10. CDR3 in DNA: TGTGCCAGCAGCCTCCAGGGGGCAGGGCTCAACTATGGCTACACCTTC. This codes for CASSLQGAGLNYGYTF.

V usage is TRBV2 and J usage is TRBJ2-5, with a tentative D call TRBD2 (6 bases). The germline CDR1 and CDR2 sequences are SNHLY and FYNNEI. V was trimmed by 7 bases and J by 5 bases, leaving 17 bases between them. The CDR3 has 14 amino acids. CDR3 protein: CASKGLASGETQYF. The CDR3 nucleotides are TGTGCCAGCAAAGGCCTAGCGAGTGGTGAGACCCAGTACTTC.

The rearrangement uses TRBV4-1 and TRBJ2-1; D might be TRBD2 (6 bases). The CDR3 is 17 residues long. The V and J ends lost 1 base and 1 base respectively, with 14 bases between them. From germline, CDR1 is MGHRA and CDR2 YSYEKL. The CDR3 loop is CASSQAAGYFSYNEQFF. The DNA of the CDR3 is TGCGCCAGCAGCCAAGCGGCGGGGTACTTTTCCTACAATGAGCAGTTCTTC.

The chain employs TRBV23-1 and TRBJ1-5, with 8 bases fitting TRBD1. TRBV23-1 counts as an open reading frame of uncertain function. V gave up 6 bases and J gave up 5 bases; unmatched junction bases: 6. CDR3 size: 14 residues. CDR3 loop: CASRNGTGDQPQHF. In DNA, the CDR3 is TGCGCCAGCAGGAACGGGACAGGAGATCAGCCCCAGCATTTT.

The chain uses TRBV7-3 and TRBJ1-1; possible D gene TRBD1, 5 bases. The CDR3 totals 13 residues. V was trimmed by 2 bases and J by 1 base, leaving 5 bases between them. The germline V gene encodes CDR1 SGHTA and CDR2 FQGTGA. The CDR3 coding sequence is TGTGCCAGCAGCTTACAGGGGAACACTGAAGCTTTCTTT. This codes for CASSLQGNTEAFF.

The J gene is TRBJ1-1, the V gene TRBV7-2; 7 nucleotides match TRBD1. The CDR3 has 15 amino acids. V gave up 6 bases and J gave up 1 base; unmatched junction bases: 8. Germline CDR1 is SGHTA and CDR2 is FQGNSA. Written as DNA, the CDR3 is TGTGCCAGCAGATTGACAGGGTCGGCGAACACTGAAGCTTTCTTT. It is translated as CASRLTGSANTEAFF.

The V gene is TRBV29-1, the J gene TRBJ1-2; tentatively, D is TRBD1 (6 bases). Per germline, CDR1 SQVTM and CDR2 ANQGSEA. CDR3 size: 12 residues. The ends were cut back, 6 bases at V and 8 bases at J, with 16 bases in the middle. CDR3 sequence: CSVGGAGSGYTF. In nucleotides, the CDR3 is TGCAGCGTCGGGGGGGCAGGGAGCGGCTACACCTTC.